Listed here is a single T cell receptor beta chain. This sample is drawn from a study of blood T cell repertoires in COVID-19. Germline V gene sequence: CDR1 MRHNA, CDR2 SNTAGT. After removal of 5 bases from V and 5 bases from J, the junction contained 2 bases not matched to a gene. The CDR3 sequence is 14 residues long. Repertoires were generated with immunoSEQ multiplex PCR, while TCRdb's copy carries only in-frame clones and drops some. This table has about 76,000 clones, roughly 88% appearing once. Sequences were obtained from peripheral blood. This clonotype originated in a man between 50 and 59 years old with active COVID-19. This sequence joins TRBV6-4 and TRBJ2-3, with 12 bases that match TRBD2. In DNA form, the CDR3 reads TGTGCCAGCAGTCTAGCGGGAGGGGTAGATACGCAGTATTTT. Amino acids: CASSLAGGVDTQYF.